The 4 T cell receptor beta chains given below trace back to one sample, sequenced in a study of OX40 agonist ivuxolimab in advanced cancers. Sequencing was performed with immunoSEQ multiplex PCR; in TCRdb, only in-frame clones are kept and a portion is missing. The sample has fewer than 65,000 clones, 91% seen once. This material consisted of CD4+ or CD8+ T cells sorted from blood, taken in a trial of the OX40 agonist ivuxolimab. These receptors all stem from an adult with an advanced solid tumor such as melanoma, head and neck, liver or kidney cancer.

The CDR3 DNA reads as TGCGCCAGCAGTTCGGGGGGCGAGCAGTTCTTC. Translation gives CASSSGGEQFF. The chain joins TRBV10-1 to TRBJ2-1, with a tentative D call TRBD2 (7 bases). CDR1 is WNHNN, CDR2 SYGVQD, per germline (reference sequence). V gave up 5 bases and J gave up 10 bases, with 9 bases separating them. The CDR3 extends over 11 amino acids.

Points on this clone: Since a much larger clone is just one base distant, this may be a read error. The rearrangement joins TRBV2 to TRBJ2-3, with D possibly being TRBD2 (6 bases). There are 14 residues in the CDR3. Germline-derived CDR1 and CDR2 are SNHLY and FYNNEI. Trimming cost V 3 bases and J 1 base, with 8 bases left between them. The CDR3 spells CASSDGGGTDTQYF. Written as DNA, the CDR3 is TGTGCCAGCAGTGATGGCGGGGGCACAGATACGCAGTATTTT.

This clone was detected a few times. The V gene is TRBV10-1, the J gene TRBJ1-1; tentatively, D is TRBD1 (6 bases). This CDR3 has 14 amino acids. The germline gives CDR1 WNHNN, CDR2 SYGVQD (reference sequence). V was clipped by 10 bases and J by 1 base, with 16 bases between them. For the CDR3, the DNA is TGCGCCACCACGGCCGAACAGGGGAACACTGAAGCTTTCTTT. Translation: CATTAEQGNTEAFF.

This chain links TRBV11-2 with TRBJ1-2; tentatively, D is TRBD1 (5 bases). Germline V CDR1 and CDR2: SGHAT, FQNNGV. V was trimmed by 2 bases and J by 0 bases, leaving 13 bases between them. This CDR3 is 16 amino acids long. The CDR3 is CASSLRPEGPNYGYTF. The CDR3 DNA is TGTGCCAGCAGCTTAAGACCCGAGGGACCTAACTATGGCTACACCTTC.